A selection of T cell receptor beta chains follows, all from one sample in a study of PD-L1 blockade in urothelial cancer. Only in-frame clones appear in the TCRdb table, and some are missing; sequencing was by immunoSEQ multiplex PCR. The sample carries more than 45,000 clones, over 75% recorded once. Sequencing used PBMCs, obtained around atezolizumab (anti-PD-L1) treatment. Source of these receptors: a man in his 70s with urothelial cancer. Each CDR3 is given with its conserved first and last residue. A D gene is named only where the DNA matches it firmly. Rows give clone size only sometimes, using once, few, many, or a class for an expanded clone.

j_gene: TRBJ2-7
abundance: NA
v_gene: TRBV5-4
len: 15
d_gene: TRBD2
CDR3nt: TGTGCCAGCAGCGACGGACTAGCGGGACCCTACGAGCAGTACTTC
CDR3aa: CASSDGLAGPYEQYF

j_gene: TRBJ2-1
abundance: few
v_gene: TRBV6-5
len: 13
d_gene: TRBD2
CDR3nt: TGTGCCAGCAGTTTCCGCGGGGGTCCTGAGCAGTTCTTC
CDR3aa: CASSFRGGPEQFF

j_gene: TRBJ2-2
abundance: NA
v_gene: TRBV2
len: 13
d_gene: NA
CDR3nt: TGTGCCAGCAGTGAAAGGAGGACCGGGGAGCTGTTTTTT
CDR3aa: CASSERRTGELFF

j_gene: TRBJ2-5
abundance: NA
v_gene: TRBV6-1
len: 17
d_gene: TRBD2
CDR3nt: TGTGCCAGCAGTGCCGGGACTAGCGGGAGGGGGGGAGAGACCCAGTACTTC
CDR3aa: CASSAGTSGRGGETQYF

j_gene: TRBJ2-2
abundance: NA
v_gene: TRBV28
len: 12
d_gene: NA
CDR3nt: TGTGCCAGCAGCCTAAACACCGGGGAGCTGTTTTTT
CDR3aa: CASSLNTGELFF

j_gene: TRBJ2-5
abundance: NA
v_gene: TRBV6-6
len: 12
d_gene: NA
CDR3nt: TGTGCCAGCAGCCCCCCAAGCGAGACCCAGTACTTC
CDR3aa: CASSPPSETQYF

j_gene: TRBJ2-5
abundance: few
v_gene: TRBV29-1
len: 11
d_gene: NA
CDR3nt: TGCAGCGCCGACAGGCAAGAGACCCAGTACTTC
CDR3aa: CSADRQETQYF

j_gene: TRBJ1-2
abundance: NA
v_gene: TRBV19
len: 16
d_gene: NA
CDR3nt: TGTGCCAGTAGTATAGCGGGTGACGCTACTAACTATGGCTACACCTTC
CDR3aa: CASSIAGDATNYGYTF

j_gene: TRBJ1-4
abundance: NA
v_gene: TRBV28
len: 17
d_gene: NA
CDR3nt: TGTGCCAGCAGTTCCCCCAATGGGGCAGGCAATAATGAAAAACTGTTTTTT
CDR3aa: CASSSPNGAGNNEKLFF

j_gene: TRBJ1-2
abundance: NA
v_gene: TRBV19
len: 15
d_gene: TRBD1
CDR3nt: TGTGCCAGTAGTACAGGACAGGGTTTGGTCTATGGCTACACCTTC
CDR3aa: CASSTGQGLVYGYTF

j_gene: TRBJ2-7
abundance: NA
v_gene: TRBV9
len: 15
d_gene: TRBD1
CDR3nt: TGTGCCAGCAGCCCAGCCGGGACAGGGGTCAACGAGCAGTACTTC
CDR3aa: CASSPAGTGVNEQYF

j_gene: TRBJ2-1
abundance: NA
v_gene: TRBV19
len: 15
d_gene: TRBD2
CDR3nt: TGTGCCAGTAGTATTAAGCGGGAGAGTGGGTATGAGCAGTTCTTC
CDR3aa: CASSIKRESGYEQFF

j_gene: TRBJ1-1
abundance: NA
v_gene: TRBV7-8
len: 13
d_gene: NA
CDR3nt: TGTGCCAGCAGCACCGGACAGTCTGGCGTGGCTTTCTTT
CDR3aa: CASSTGQSGVAFF

j_gene: TRBJ1-2
abundance: NA
v_gene: TRBV29-1
len: 13
d_gene: TRBD1
CDR3nt: TGCAGCGCCCCGGTCGGACAGGGGGATGGCTACACCTTC
CDR3aa: CSAPVGQGDGYTF

j_gene: TRBJ1-4
abundance: NA
v_gene: TRBV25-1
len: 15
d_gene: NA
CDR3nt: TGTGCCAGCAGTAAAACAGGCACAACTAATGAAAAACTGTTTTTT
CDR3aa: CASSKTGTTNEKLFF

j_gene: TRBJ2-5
abundance: NA
v_gene: TRBV28
len: 14
d_gene: NA
CDR3nt: TGTGCCAGCAGTCCAGGACAGAACCAAGAGACCCAGTACTTC
CDR3aa: CASSPGQNQETQYF

j_gene: TRBJ2-7
abundance: NA
v_gene: TRBV18
len: 15
d_gene: TRBD1
CDR3nt: TGTGCCAGCTCATCCGACAGGGGGCGGAGGTACGAGCAGTACTTC
CDR3aa: CASSSDRGRRYEQYF

j_gene: TRBJ1-1
abundance: NA
v_gene: TRBV18
len: 14
d_gene: TRBD1
CDR3nt: TGTGCCAGCTCCTTGGAGACAGGGATAACTGAAGCTTTCTTT
CDR3aa: CASSLETGITEAFF

j_gene: TRBJ1-3
abundance: NA
v_gene: TRBV30
len: 14
d_gene: NA
CDR3nt: TGTGCCTGGAGTCCGGACAACTCTGGAAACACCATATATTTT
CDR3aa: CAWSPDNSGNTIYF

j_gene: TRBJ1-5
abundance: NA
v_gene: TRBV6-1
len: 16
d_gene: NA
CDR3nt: TGTGCCAGCAGTGAAGCGATAGGAAGGGGATATCAGCCCCAGCATTTT
CDR3aa: CASSEAIGRGYQPQHF

j_gene: TRBJ2-7
abundance: NA
v_gene: TRBV6-1
len: 15
d_gene: TRBD2
CDR3nt: TGTGCCAGCAGTGAAGATAGCGGGAGTCCCTACGAGCAGTACTTC
CDR3aa: CASSEDSGSPYEQYF

j_gene: TRBJ2-2
abundance: NA
v_gene: TRBV6-1
len: 14
d_gene: NA
CDR3nt: TGTGCCACCTGGGACTCCGCGAACACCGGGGAGCTGTTTTTT
CDR3aa: CATWDSANTGELFF

j_gene: TRBJ1-4
abundance: NA
v_gene: TRBV7-2
len: 14
d_gene: TRBD1
CDR3nt: TGTGCCAGCAGCCACAGGACAGGGTTTGAAAAACTGTTTTTT
CDR3aa: CASSHRTGFEKLFF